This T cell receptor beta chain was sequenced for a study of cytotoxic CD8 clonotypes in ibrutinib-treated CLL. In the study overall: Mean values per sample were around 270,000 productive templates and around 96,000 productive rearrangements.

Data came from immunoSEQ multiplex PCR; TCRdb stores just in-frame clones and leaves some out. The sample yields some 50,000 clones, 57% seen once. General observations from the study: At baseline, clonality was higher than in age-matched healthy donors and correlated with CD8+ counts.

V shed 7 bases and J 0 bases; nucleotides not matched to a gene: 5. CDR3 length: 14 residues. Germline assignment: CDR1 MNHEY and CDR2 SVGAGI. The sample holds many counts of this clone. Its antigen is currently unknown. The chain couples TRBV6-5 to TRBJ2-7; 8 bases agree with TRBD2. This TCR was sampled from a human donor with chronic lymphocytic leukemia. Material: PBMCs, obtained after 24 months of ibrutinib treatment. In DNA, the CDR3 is TGTGCCAGCACCCAAGCGGGGGCCTCCTACGAGCAGTACTTC. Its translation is CASTQAGASYEQYF.